These 12 T cell receptor beta chains share one sample of origin, sequenced in a study of CD8+CD57+ T cells in acquired aplastic anemia. TCR beta VDJ and CDR3 profiling used genomic DNA as template. TCRdb reanalysed the reads using MiXCR and keeps one entry per CDR3 protein. The top ten hold approximately 61% of the sample, which has tens of thousands of distinct CDR3 sequences, about 45% seen once. Source material: sorted CD4+, CD8+, or CD8+CD57+ T cells (not recorded which) from PBMCs. The origin of the receptors is a human donor in good health, serving as a control.

This clonotype appeared many times. The J gene is TRBJ2-3, the V gene TRBV27; D is possibly TRBD1 (5 bases). Trimming removed 9 bases at V and 6 bases at J, with 7 bases between. The CDR3 is 10 amino acids. Germline V gene sequence: CDR1 MNHEY, CDR2 SMNVEV (reference sequence). The CDR3 DNA sequence: TGTGCCAGTGCAGGGGATACGCAGTATTTT. Encoded protein: CASAGDTQYF.

This clonotype was seen at least ten times. This chain joins TRBV27 and TRBJ2-3; unclear D gene. CDR1 and CDR2 (germline): MNHEY, SMNVEV (reference sequence). V was clipped by 2 bases and J by 1 base, with 10 bases between them. The CDR3 extends over 15 amino acids. The CDR3 reads CASSLTLDRTDTQYF. The DNA of the CDR3 is TGTGCCAGCAGTTTAACTTTGGACCGCACAGATACGCAGTATTTT.

The chain joins TRBV10-2 to TRBJ1-3; D uncertain. Per germline, CDR1 WSHSY and CDR2 SAAADI. This CDR3 has 15 amino acids. V lost 0 bases and J 1 base, leaving 7 bases between the germline ends. CDR3 bases: TGCGCCAGCAGTGAGTCGGCAGTTTCTGGAAACACCATATATTTT. Protein sequence: CASSESAVSGNTIYF.

This clonotype was seen repeatedly, ten times or more. The chain combines TRBV10-1 with TRBJ1-2; D is unresolved. Trimming pared 2 bases from V and 4 bases from J, leaving 8 bases between. CDR3 length equals 13 residues. Germline V gene lookup returns CDR1 WNHNN and CDR2 SYGVQD (reference sequence). The CDR3 region has the DNA TGCGCCAGCAGTGAGGACGAGACCTATGGCTACACCTTC. Protein sequence: CASSEDETYGYTF.

This clonotype was counted between two and nine times. One junction end disagrees with the germline gene, perhaps due to a read error. V is TRBV10-3 and J is TRBJ1-1; D remains unclear. CDR3 length equals 14 residues. The germline V gene has CDR1 ENHRY and CDR2 SYGVKD. The CDR3 loop reads CASSYWNQNTEAFF. CDR3 bases: TGTGCCAGCAGTTACTGGAACCAGAACACTGAAGCTTTCTTT.

Turning to this clonotype: The junction does not match germline at one end; this may be a read error. This chain joins TRBV5-1 and TRBJ2-3, with TRBD1 matching 10 bases. This CDR3 spans 15 amino acids. Germline V lookup: CDR1 SGHRS, CDR2 YFSETQ. The CDR3 loop reads CASSPGTGDTDTQYF. CDR3 sequence (DNA): TGCGCTAGCAGCCCCGGGACAGGGGACACAGATACGCAGTATTTT. Based on the CDR3 plus reference TRBV5-1 and TRBJ2-3, the full variable domain is KAGVTQTPRYLIKTRGQQVTLSCSPISGHRSVSWYQQTPGQGLQFLFEYFSETQRNKGNFPGRFSGRQFSNSRSEMNVSTLELGDSALYLCASSPGTGDTDTQYFGPGTRLTVL.

This clonotype counts as medium-sized. The chain combines TRBV19 with TRBJ1-5, with TRBD1 matching 7 bases. The CDR3 consists of 15 residues. Unmatched junction bases numbered 12, after V lost 5 bases and J lost 8 bases. Germline V gene data show CDR1 as LNHDA and CDR2 as SQIVND (reference sequence). CDR3 sequence reads: CASSQAGTVMEPQHF. CDR3 coding DNA: TGTGCCAGTAGTCAGGCCGGGACAGTAATGGAGCCCCAGCATTTT.

This clonotype appeared many times. The chain carries TRBV5-5 and TRBJ2-7; D is perhaps TRBD1 (5 bases). V gave up 2 bases and J gave up 4 bases, with 10 bases separating them. The CDR3 consists of 13 residues. The germline V gene encodes CDR1 SGHKS and CDR2 YYEKEE (reference sequence). CDR3 sequence (DNA): TGTGCCAGCAGCTTTCAGGGAAAATACGAGCAGTACTTC. It translates to CASSFQGKYEQYF.

This clonotype was observed at least ten times. This chain connects TRBV12-3 or TRBV12-4 to TRBJ2-2; D call uncertain. The CDR3 totals 13 residues. V shed 8 bases and J shed 4 bases, with 11 bases lying between them. DNA for the CDR3: TGTGCCAGCGGGTCGGTCGGCACCGGGGAGCTGTTTTTT. Translated, it gives CASGSVGTGELFF.

V gene TRBV5-6 combines with J gene TRBJ2-7, with D perhaps TRBD2 (6 bases). There are 14 residues in the CDR3. Per germline, CDR1 SGHDT and CDR2 YYEEEE. V dropped 2 bases and J dropped 5 bases, with 14 bases sitting between them. DNA of the CDR3: TGTGCCAGCAGCTTTTCATCTAGCGACCACGAGCAGTACTTC. This codes for CASSFSSSDHEQYF.

This clonotype appeared many times. The chain joins TRBV20-1 to TRBJ1-5; D is undetermined. This CDR3 spans 16 amino acids. Looked up from germline, CDR1 is DFQATT and CDR2 is SNEGSKA (reference sequence). Trimming removed 0 bases at V and 0 bases at J, with 12 bases between. CDR3 in amino acids: CSARDRTPYSNQPQHF. DNA for the CDR3: TGCAGTGCTAGAGATCGGACCCCTTATAGCAATCAGCCCCAGCATTTT.

The V call is TRBV11-2, the J call TRBJ2-1, with 12 bases matching TRBD1. Germline values: CDR1 SGHAT, CDR2 FQNNGV. The CDR3 has 16 amino acids. V dropped 11 bases and J dropped 8; count of bases not matched to a gene: 16. As DNA, the CDR3 is TGTGCCTGTTGGGGTCCCGGGACAGGGGGCTTGGATGAGCAGTTCTTC. It is translated as CACWGPGTGGLDEQFF.